These 14 T cell receptor beta chains were all obtained from the same sample, sequenced in a study of blood T cell repertoires in COVID-19. Here immunoSEQ multiplex PCR was the method, and the copy in TCRdb shows in-frame clones only, minus some. The table lists 200,000 to 250,000 clones, approximately 80% of them singletons. Specimen: peripheral blood. The receptors derive from a woman aged 70-85 years with acute or convalescent COVID-19.

V gene TRBV18 combines with J gene TRBJ2-7, with D perhaps TRBD2 (5 bases). The CDR3 extends over 12 amino acids. The ends were cut back, 6 bases at V and 0 bases at J, with 6 bases in the middle. Looked up from germline, CDR1 is KGHSH and CDR2 is LQKENI. CDR3 DNA sequence: TGTGCCAGCTCTGGGAGCTCCTACGAGCAGTACTTC. It encodes CASSGSSYEQYF.

This clone was seen once. This specimen includes other DNA sequences encoding the same CDR3. V gene TRBV18 combines with J gene TRBJ2-1; D is undetermined. V lost 0 bases and J lost 6, with 9 bases in between. This CDR3 is built from 14 residues. From germline, CDR1 is KGHSH and CDR2 LQKENI. The CDR3 DNA reads as TGTGCCAGCTCACCACCTCCCGGGTCCAATGAGCAGTTCTTC. Translated, it gives CASSPPPGSNEQFF. The whole variable domain, remainder taken from reference TRBV18 and TRBJ2-1, is NAGVMQNPRHLVRRRGQEARLRCSPMKGHSHVYWYRQLPEEGLKFMVYLQKENIIDESGMPKERFSAEFPKEGPSILRIQQVVRGDSAAYFCASSPPPGSNEQFFGPGTRLTVL.

The chain has TRBV18 and TRBJ2-7, with 9 nucleotides matching TRBD1. The germline V gene encodes CDR1 KGHSH and CDR2 LQKENI. The CDR3 spans 16 residues. V shed 6 bases and J 4 bases; nucleotides not matched to a gene: 13. The CDR3 DNA is TGTGCCAGCTCTCATAACCGGGACAGGGTATTATACGAGCAGTACTTC. It yields the protein CASSHNRDRVLYEQYF. The full variable domain, completed using reference TRBV18 and TRBJ2-7, is NAGVMQNPRHLVRRRGQEARLRCSPMKGHSHVYWYRQLPEEGLKFMVYLQKENIIDESGMPKERFSAEFPKEGPSILRIQQVVRGDSAAYFCASSHNRDRVLYEQYFGPGTRLTVT.

The chain uses TRBV20-1 and TRBJ1-2, with D uncertain. V was pared by 6 bases and J by 2 bases, with 7 bases between. The CDR3 length is 11 residues. Germline lookup yields CDR1 DFQATT and CDR2 SNEGSKA (reference sequence). Written as DNA, the CDR3 is TGCAGTGCCCACAGAAACTATGGCTACACCTTC. Residues: CSAHRNYGYTF.

Written as DNA, the CDR3 is TGTGCCAGCAGCCAGGAGGGGACTACCCAGTACTTC. It translates to CASSQEGTTQYF. The V and J genes are TRBV3-1 (or the pseudogene TRBV3-2) and TRBJ2-7; 7 positions match TRBD2. The CDR3 spans 12 residues. V trimming: 3 bases; J trimming: 10 bases; junction bases outside the gene matches: 6. Germline V gene lookup returns CDR1 LGHDT and CDR2 YNNKEL (reference sequence).

The chain joins TRBV12-3 or TRBV12-4 to TRBJ1-1; tentative D call: TRBD1 (6 bases). Trimming removed 6 bases at V and 8 bases at J, with 16 bases between. The CDR3 has 13 residues. The CDR3 here is CASSPRGPVEAFF. CDR3 nucleotides: TGTGCCAGCAGCCCCAGGGGTCCCGTGGAAGCTTTCTTT.

The rearrangement joins TRBV20-1 to TRBJ1-2; D unresolved. V was pared by 1 base and J by 8 bases, with 5 bases between. Germline V gene sequence: CDR1 DFQATT, CDR2 SNEGSKA (reference sequence). The CDR3 runs to 10 residues. The CDR3 sequence is CSARVRGYTF. Here the CDR3 DNA reads TGCAGTGCTAGAGTCCGGGGCTACACCTTC.

Only a few counts were recorded for this clone. The CDR3 DNA is TGTGCCAGCAGCTTTTTAGGGGAGCGGGGGATCGGGGAGCTGTTTTTT. Residues: CASSFLGERGIGELFF. V gene TRBV5-6 combines with J gene TRBJ2-2; 8 nucleotides agree with TRBD2. V gave up 2 bases and J gave up 7 bases; unmatched junction bases: 10. This CDR3 is built from 16 residues. CDR1 SGHDT and CDR2 YYEEEE come from the germline V gene.

The V gene is TRBV20-1, the J gene TRBJ2-4; TRBD2 matches at 9 bases. The CDR3 covers 19 residues. Losses at the gene ends were 3 bases for V and 0 bases for J; bases not matched to a gene: 15. CDR1 is DFQATT and CDR2 is SNEGSKA in the germline V gene (reference sequence). The CDR3 sequence: CSASRGTSTTIIAKNIQYF. CDR3 bases: TGCAGTGCTAGTAGGGGGACTAGCACGACTATTATAGCCAAAAACATTCAGTACTTC.

This clone came up once. The CDR3 here is CASSYSNRDYSGNTIYF. CDR3 nucleotide sequence: TGTGCCAGCAGCTACTCCAACAGGGACTACTCTGGAAACACCATATATTTT. This sequence joins TRBV9 and TRBJ1-3; perhaps TRBD1 as D (6 bases). This CDR3 region has 17 residues. The V end was cut by 4 bases, the J end by 0 bases, with 17 bases between. Germline loops: CDR1 SGDLS, CDR2 YYNGEE.

Points on this clone: In the same sample, other DNA sequences code for this CDR3. V is TRBV7-2 and J is TRBJ2-7; perhaps TRBD2 as D (6 bases). Germline values: CDR1 SGHTA, CDR2 FQGNSA. The length of the CDR3 is 14 residues. Between the trimmed V and J ends, which lost 4 bases and 3 bases, there was a span of 13 bases. The CDR3 DNA is TGTGCCAGCAGCTCGAGTGGGGGGAACTACGAGCAGTACTTC. This gives the protein CASSSSGGNYEQYF.

A single count supports this clone. The V gene is TRBV3-1 (or the pseudogene TRBV3-2), the J gene TRBJ2-3; D gene uncertain. Germline CDR1 LGHDT, CDR2 YNNKEL (reference sequence). The CDR3 is 14 residues long. Trimming cost V 4 bases and J 2 bases, with 10 bases left between them. This CDR3 is CASSPDKFTDTQYF. Written as DNA, the CDR3 is TGTGCCAGCAGCCCTGACAAGTTCACAGATACGCAGTATTTT.

This sequence joins TRBV4-3 and TRBJ1-2, with D possibly matching TRBD1 (5 bases). This CDR3 has 15 residues. Deletions cut 0 bases from V and 4 bases from J, with 12 bases between. Germline CDR1 reads LGHNA; CDR2 reads YSLEER. The DNA for the CDR3 is TGCGCCAGCAGCCAAGATTCTCAGGGAATCTATGGCTACACCTTC. Protein sequence: CASSQDSQGIYGYTF.

This chain uses TRBV3-1 (or the pseudogene TRBV3-2) with TRBJ1-1; D gene uncertain. V was trimmed by 1 base and J by 4 bases, leaving 7 bases between them. The CDR3 runs 13 residues. Germline V CDR1 and CDR2: LGHDT, YNNKEL (reference sequence). The CDR3 is CASSQVPGTEAFF. CDR3 in DNA: TGTGCCAGCAGCCAAGTGCCCGGCACTGAAGCTTTCTTT.